This T cell receptor beta chain was observed in a study of T-cell reconstitution after alpha-beta-depleted transplantation in children. Library preparation (for TCRbeta) was performed with unique molecular identifiers. TCRdb independently ran MiXCR on the PCR reads; one entry per CDR3 protein. This table holds about 500,000 distinct CDR3 sequences, about 30% found once. V lost 5 bases, J lost 3 bases, and 10 bases stayed unmatched. The CDR3 has 16 residues. The V gene's germline CDR1 is PRHDT and CDR2 FYEKMQ (reference sequence). This receptor was obtained from a human donor who donated a stem cell graft to a child with aplastic anemia. The rearrangement links TRBV13 to TRBJ1-1; 9 positions agree with TRBD1. The sequencing here drew on PBMCs from the stem cell graft donor, taken from the stem cell graft. CDR3 coding DNA: TGTGCCAGCAGCATACTAAAAGACAGGGGGGACACTGAAGCTTTCTTT. This translates into CASSILKDRGDTEAFF.